These 12 T cell receptor beta chains were sequenced from one sample in a study of long-term antiretroviral therapy in people with HIV. Survey-level immunoSEQ v3.0 assays were run. This table comes from immunoSEQ multiplex PCR, and its TCRdb copy is limited to in-frame clones, with some not included. Of roughly 21,000 clones in the sample, approximately 80% were seen once. Sample: unsorted PBMCs, taken 0.2 years after starting antiretroviral therapy. The receptors here all came from a woman aged 25-40 years with HIV.

V and J are TRBV6-1 and TRBJ1-5; possibly TRBD1 for D (5 bases). Looked up from germline, CDR1 is MNHNS and CDR2 is SASEGT. CDR3 length equals 16 residues. Trimming shortened V by 4 bases and J by 7 bases, and 20 bases separated the two germline ends. CDR3 DNA sequence: TGTGCCAGCAGTGTGGTTCAGGGAGAAGGGTGGCAGCCCCAGCATTTT. This gives the protein CASSVVQGEGWQPQHF.

The CDR3: CASSVVEAFF. Written as DNA, the CDR3 is TGTGCCAGCAGCGTAGTTGAGGCTTTCTTT. This chain joins TRBV9 and TRBJ1-1; D call uncertain. V was trimmed by 0 bases and J by 11 bases, leaving 5 bases between them. Germline CDR1 and CDR2: SGDLS and YYNGEE. The CDR3 length is 10 residues.

This clone was seen a handful of times. This chain uses TRBV27 with TRBJ2-7, with 7 bases aligning to TRBD2. This CDR3 is 13 amino acids long. With 5 bases clipped from V and 1 base from J, the junction kept 2 bases outside the gene matches. Germline CDR1 is MNHEY and CDR2 is SMNVEV (reference sequence). In nucleotides, the CDR3 is TGTGCCAGCAGTCTAGCGGCATCCTACGAGCAGTACTTC. This encodes CASSLAASYEQYF.

This clone was detected a few times. The chain joins TRBV6-6 to TRBJ1-2; unclear D gene. There are 11 residues in the CDR3. V dropped 6 bases and J dropped 3 bases, with 5 bases sitting between them. Germline loops: CDR1 MNHNY, CDR2 SVGAGI (reference sequence). The CDR3 nucleotides read TGTGCCAGCAGCATCGACTATGGCTACACCTTC. This encodes CASSIDYGYTF.

This clone was seen a handful of times. CDR3: CASSFQGISPLHF. CDR3 nucleotide sequence: TGCGCCAGCAGCTTCCAGGGAATTTCACCCCTCCACTTT. This chain links TRBV5-1 with TRBJ1-6; possibly TRBD1 for D (5 bases). The V gene's germline CDR1 is SGHRS and CDR2 YFSETQ. Between the trimmed V and J ends, which lost 2 bases and 9 bases, there was a span of 9 bases. The CDR3 sequence is 13 residues long.

CDR3 protein: CASSPREGTYEQYV. CDR3 DNA: TGTGCCAGCAGCCCCCGGGAGGGGACCTACGAGCAGTACGTC. The rearrangement uses TRBV7-6 and TRBJ2-7; 8 bases fit TRBD2. The germline gives CDR1 SGHVS, CDR2 FNYEAQ. J was trimmed by 2 bases and V by 5 bases; bases with no gene match: 5. The length of the CDR3 is 14 residues.

V usage is TRBV7-6 and J usage is TRBJ1-1; a weak D match, TRBD1 (6 bases). The germline V gene encodes CDR1 SGHVS and CDR2 FNYEAQ. Trimming stripped 2 bases from V and 1 base from J, with 11 bases between. The CDR3 length is 15 residues. CDR3 loop: CASSLRGNGNTEAFF. In DNA form, the CDR3 reads TGTGCCAGCAGCTTAAGGGGGAATGGGAACACTGAAGCTTTCTTT.

The V gene is TRBV2, the J gene TRBJ2-1; 7 bases match TRBD2. The CDR3 is 13 residues long. Per germline, CDR1 SNHLY and CDR2 FYNNEI. The V and J ends lost 8 bases and 0 bases, in that order; junction bases with no gene match: 1. The CDR3 sequence: CASRGDSYNEQFF. The CDR3 bases are TGTGCCAGCCGGGGGGACTCCTACAATGAGCAGTTCTTC.

J is TRBJ2-3 and V is TRBV29-1, with D possibly TRBD2 on 5 matching bases. CDR1 is SQVTM and CDR2 is ANQGSEA in the germline V gene. V was trimmed by 3 bases and J by 0 bases, leaving 13 bases between them. This CDR3 spans 15 amino acids. The CDR3 region is CSVDGTWTSTDTQYF. CDR3 nucleotide sequence: TGCAGCGTTGATGGAACTTGGACTAGCACAGATACGCAGTATTTT.

CDR3 nucleotides: TGCGCCAGCAGCCAAGATAGGGTGGCGGCGAGGAACACTGAAGCTTTCTTT. The encoded protein is CASSQDRVAARNTEAFF. The gene calls are TRBV4-1 and TRBJ1-1; D remains unclear. This CDR3 region has 17 residues. With 0 bases removed from V and 1 base from J, the gap between germline ends came to 15 bases. Germline lookup yields CDR1 MGHRA and CDR2 YSYEKL.

The V call is TRBV10-3, the J call TRBJ2-3, with TRBD2 matching 8 bases. V dropped 6 bases and J dropped 4; count of bases not matched to a gene: 6. Germline V CDR1 and CDR2: ENHRY, SYGVKD. The CDR3 spans 14 residues. The CDR3 protein is CAIRASGGADTQYF. As DNA, the CDR3 is TGTGCCATCAGGGCTTCGGGGGGGGCAGATACGCAGTATTTT.

The rearrangement links TRBV29-1 to TRBJ2-5, with 11 bases fitting TRBD2. CDR3 size: 15 residues. The germline CDR1 and CDR2 sequences are SQVTM and ANQGSEA. The junction had 6 bases not matched to a gene; V was cut back by 5 bases and J by 1 base. The CDR3 DNA follows: TGCAGCGTTCTTCGACTAGCGGGGCTCCAAGAGACCCAGTACTTC. Its translation: CSVLRLAGLQETQYF.